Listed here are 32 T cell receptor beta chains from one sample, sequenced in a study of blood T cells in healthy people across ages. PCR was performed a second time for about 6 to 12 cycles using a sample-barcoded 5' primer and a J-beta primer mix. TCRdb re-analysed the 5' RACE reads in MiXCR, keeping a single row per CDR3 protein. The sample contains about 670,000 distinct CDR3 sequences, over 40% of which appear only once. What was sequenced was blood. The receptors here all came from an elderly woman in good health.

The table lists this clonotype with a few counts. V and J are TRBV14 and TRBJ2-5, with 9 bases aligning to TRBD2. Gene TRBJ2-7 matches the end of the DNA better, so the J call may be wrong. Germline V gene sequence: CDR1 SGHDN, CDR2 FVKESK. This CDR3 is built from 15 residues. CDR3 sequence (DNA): TGTGCCAGCAGCCTCCAAGGACTAGCGACCTACGAGCAGTACTTC. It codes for CASSLQGLATYEQYF.

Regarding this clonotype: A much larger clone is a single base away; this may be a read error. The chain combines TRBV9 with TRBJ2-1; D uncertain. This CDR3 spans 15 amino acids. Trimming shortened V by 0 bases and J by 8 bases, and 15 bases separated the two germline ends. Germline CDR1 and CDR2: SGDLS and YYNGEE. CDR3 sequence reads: CASSVELGGPDEQFF. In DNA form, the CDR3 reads TGTGCCAGCAGCGTAGAATTAGGCGGTCCCGATGAGCAGTTCTTC.

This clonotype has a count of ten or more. The CDR3: CASSLREGWQPQHF. The CDR3 DNA is TGTGCCAGCAGCTTACGGGAGGGTTGGCAGCCCCAGCATTTT. This chain links TRBV7-2 with TRBJ1-5; D ambiguous. Germline V gene lookup returns CDR1 SGHTA and CDR2 FQGNSA. The CDR3 has 14 residues. Trimming took off 2 bases at V and 7 bases at J, with 12 bases between the two ends.

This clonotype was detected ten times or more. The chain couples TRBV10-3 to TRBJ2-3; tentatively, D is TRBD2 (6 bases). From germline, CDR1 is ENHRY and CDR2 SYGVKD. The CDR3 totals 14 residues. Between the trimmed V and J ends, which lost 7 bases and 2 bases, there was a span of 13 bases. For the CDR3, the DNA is TGTGCCATCACTCGGGGGACGGACACAGATACGCAGTATTTT. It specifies CAITRGTDTDTQYF.

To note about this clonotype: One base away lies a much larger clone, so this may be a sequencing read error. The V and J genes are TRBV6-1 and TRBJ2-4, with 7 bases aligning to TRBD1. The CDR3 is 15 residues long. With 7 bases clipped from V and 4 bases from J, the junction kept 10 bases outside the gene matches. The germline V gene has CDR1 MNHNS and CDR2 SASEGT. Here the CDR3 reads CASTLTGWGKNIQYF. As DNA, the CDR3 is TGTGCCAGCACCCTGACAGGGTGGGGAAAAAACATTCAGTACTTC.

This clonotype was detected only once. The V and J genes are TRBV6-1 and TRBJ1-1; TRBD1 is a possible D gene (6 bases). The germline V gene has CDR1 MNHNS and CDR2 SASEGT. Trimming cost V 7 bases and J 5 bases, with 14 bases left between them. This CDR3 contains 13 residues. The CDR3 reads CASTEGRGTEAFF. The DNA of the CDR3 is TGTGCCAGCACCGAAGGGAGGGGGACTGAAGCTTTCTTT.

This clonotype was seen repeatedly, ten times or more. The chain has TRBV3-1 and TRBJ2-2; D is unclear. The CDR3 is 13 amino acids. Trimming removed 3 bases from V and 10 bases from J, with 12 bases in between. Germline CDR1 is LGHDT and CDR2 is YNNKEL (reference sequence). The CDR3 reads CASSQEYWSELFF. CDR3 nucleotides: TGTGCCAGCAGCCAGGAGTATTGGTCGGAGCTGTTTTTT.

CDR3 coding DNA: TGTGCCAGCAGCTCGCGACAGGAGGGAAGCACAGATACGCAGTATTTT. It is translated as CASSSRQEGSTDTQYF. The chain uses TRBV13 and TRBJ2-3; D assignment may be TRBD1 or TRBD2 (6 bases each). V was pared by 4 bases and J by 0 bases, with 14 bases between. Germline V gene lookup returns CDR1 PRHDT and CDR2 FYEKMQ (reference sequence). The CDR3 sequence is 16 residues long.

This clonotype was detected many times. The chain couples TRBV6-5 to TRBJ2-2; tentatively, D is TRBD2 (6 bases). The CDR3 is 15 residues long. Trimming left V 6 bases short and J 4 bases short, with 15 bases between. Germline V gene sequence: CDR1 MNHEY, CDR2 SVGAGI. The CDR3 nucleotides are TGTGCCAGCAGACCACCCGGGAGACCCACCGGGGAGCTGTTTTTT. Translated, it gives CASRPPGRPTGELFF.

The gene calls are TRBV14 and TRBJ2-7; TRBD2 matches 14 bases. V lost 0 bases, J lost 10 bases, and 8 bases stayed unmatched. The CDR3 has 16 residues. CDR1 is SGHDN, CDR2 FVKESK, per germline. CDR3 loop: CASSQDLGTSGSTQYF. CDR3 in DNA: TGTGCCAGCAGCCAAGATCTTGGGACTAGCGGGAGTACCCAGTACTTC.

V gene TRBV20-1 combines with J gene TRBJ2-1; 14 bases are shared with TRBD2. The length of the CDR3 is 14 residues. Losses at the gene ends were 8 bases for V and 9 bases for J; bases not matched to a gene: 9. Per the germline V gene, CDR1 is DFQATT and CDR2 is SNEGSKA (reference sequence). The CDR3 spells CSTTGTSGRGEQFF. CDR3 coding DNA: TGCAGTACCACCGGGACTAGCGGGAGAGGTGAGCAGTTCTTC.

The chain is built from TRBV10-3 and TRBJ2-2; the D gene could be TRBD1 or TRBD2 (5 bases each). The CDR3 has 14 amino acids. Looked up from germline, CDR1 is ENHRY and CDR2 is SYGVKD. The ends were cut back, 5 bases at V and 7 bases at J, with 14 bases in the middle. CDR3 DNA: TGTGCCATCAGTCGGGACGGGACCTACGGGGAGCTGTTTTTT. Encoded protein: CAISRDGTYGELFF.

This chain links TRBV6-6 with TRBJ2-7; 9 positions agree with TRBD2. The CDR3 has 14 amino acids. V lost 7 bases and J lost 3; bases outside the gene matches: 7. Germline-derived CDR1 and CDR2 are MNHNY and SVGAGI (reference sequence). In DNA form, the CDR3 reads TGTGCCAGCATGGGCGGGAGGGCCTACTACGAGCAGTACTTC. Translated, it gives CASMGGRAYYEQYF.

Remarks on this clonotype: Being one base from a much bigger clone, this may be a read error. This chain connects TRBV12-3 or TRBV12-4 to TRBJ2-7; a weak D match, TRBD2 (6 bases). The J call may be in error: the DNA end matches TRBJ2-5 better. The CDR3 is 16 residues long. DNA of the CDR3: TGTGCCAGCAGTTTCTCCGGGGGAGTACTCCAAGAGACCCAGTACTTC. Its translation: CASSFSGGVLQETQYF.

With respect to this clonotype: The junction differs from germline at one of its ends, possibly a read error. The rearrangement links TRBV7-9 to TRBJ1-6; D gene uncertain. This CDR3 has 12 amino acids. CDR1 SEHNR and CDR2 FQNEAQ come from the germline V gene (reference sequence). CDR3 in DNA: TGTTCCAGCAGCTTAGGAGGCTCACCCCTCCACTTT. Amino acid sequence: CSSSLGGSPLHF.

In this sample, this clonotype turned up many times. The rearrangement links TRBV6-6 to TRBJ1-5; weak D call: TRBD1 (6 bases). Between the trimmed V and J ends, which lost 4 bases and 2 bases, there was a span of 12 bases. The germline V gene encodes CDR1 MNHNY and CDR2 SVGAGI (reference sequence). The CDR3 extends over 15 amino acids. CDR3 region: CASSSLNRGNQPQHF. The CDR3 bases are TGTGCCAGCAGTTCGCTCAACAGGGGCAATCAGCCCCAGCATTTT.

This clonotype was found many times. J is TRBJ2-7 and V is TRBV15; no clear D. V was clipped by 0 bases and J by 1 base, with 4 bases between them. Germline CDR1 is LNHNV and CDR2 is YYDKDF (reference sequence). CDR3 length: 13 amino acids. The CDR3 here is CATSREVSYEQYF. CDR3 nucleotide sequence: TGTGCCACCAGCAGAGAAGTATCCTACGAGCAGTACTTC.

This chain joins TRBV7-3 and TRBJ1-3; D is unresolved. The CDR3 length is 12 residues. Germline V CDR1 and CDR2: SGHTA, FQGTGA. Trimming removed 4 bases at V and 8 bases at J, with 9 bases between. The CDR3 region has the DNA TGTGCCAGCAGCTCGGATAGAGACACCATATATTTT. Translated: CASSSDRDTIYF.

In DNA form, the CDR3 reads TGTGCCAGCAGTGACCGAGCAGGGGGGTTGGAGACCCAGTACTTC. Protein sequence: CASSDRAGGLETQYF. The chain links TRBV6-6 to TRBJ2-5, with D tentatively TRBD1 (7 bases). The CDR3 extends over 15 amino acids. The germline V gene encodes CDR1 MNHNY and CDR2 SVGAGI (reference sequence). Trimming removed 5 bases at V and 5 bases at J, with 18 bases between.

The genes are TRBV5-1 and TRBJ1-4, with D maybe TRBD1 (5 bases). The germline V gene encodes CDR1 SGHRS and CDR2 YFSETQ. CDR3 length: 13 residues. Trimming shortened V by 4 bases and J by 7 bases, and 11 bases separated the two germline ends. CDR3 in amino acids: CASSPGHVEKLFF. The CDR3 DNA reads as TGCGCCAGCAGCCCTGGACACGTTGAAAAACTGTTTTTT.

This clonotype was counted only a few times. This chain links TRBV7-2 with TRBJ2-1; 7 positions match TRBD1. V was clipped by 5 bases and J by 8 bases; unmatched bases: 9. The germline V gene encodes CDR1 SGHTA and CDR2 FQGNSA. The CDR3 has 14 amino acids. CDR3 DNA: TGTGCCAGCAGCCCAGACAGGGTGAGGGATGAGCAGTTCTTC. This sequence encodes CASSPDRVRDEQFF.

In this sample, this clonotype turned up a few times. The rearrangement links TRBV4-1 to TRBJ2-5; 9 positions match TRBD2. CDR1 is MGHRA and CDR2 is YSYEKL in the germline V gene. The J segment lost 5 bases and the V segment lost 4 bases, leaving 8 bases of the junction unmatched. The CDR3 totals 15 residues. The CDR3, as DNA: TGCGCCAGCAGCCCCTTAGCGGGAGAGAGGGAGACCCAGTACTTC. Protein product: CASSPLAGERETQYF.

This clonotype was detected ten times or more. CDR3 amino acids: CASSVAGGSASYNEQFF. For the CDR3, the DNA is TGTGCCAGCAGCGTAGCGGGGGGGAGCGCATCCTACAATGAGCAGTTCTTC. V is TRBV9 and J is TRBJ2-1, with 8 bases that match TRBD2. Trimming cost V 0 bases and J 1 base; bases outside gene matches: 6. This CDR3 region has 17 residues. Looked up from germline, CDR1 is SGDLS and CDR2 is YYNGEE.

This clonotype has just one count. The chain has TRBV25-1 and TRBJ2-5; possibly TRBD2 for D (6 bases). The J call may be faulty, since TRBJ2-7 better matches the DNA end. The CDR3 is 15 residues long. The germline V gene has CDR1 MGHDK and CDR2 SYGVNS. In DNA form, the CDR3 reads TGTGCCAGCGGAGGGAGAGCAGGTTATCCCTACGAGCAGTACTTC. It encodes CASGGRAGYPYEQYF.

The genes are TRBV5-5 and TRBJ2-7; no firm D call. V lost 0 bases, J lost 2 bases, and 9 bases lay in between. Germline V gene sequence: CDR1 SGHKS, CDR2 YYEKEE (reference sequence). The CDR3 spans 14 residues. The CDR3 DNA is TGTGCCAGCAGCTTGGTTATAACACCCTACGAGCAGTACTTC. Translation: CASSLVITPYEQYF.

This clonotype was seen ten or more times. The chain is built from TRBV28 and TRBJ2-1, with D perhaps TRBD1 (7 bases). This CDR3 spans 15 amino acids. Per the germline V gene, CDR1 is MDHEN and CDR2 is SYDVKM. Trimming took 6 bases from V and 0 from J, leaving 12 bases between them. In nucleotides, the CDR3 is TGTGCCAGCAGACCAGGGGGGTCCTCCTACAATGAGCAGTTCTTC. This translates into CASRPGGSSYNEQFF.

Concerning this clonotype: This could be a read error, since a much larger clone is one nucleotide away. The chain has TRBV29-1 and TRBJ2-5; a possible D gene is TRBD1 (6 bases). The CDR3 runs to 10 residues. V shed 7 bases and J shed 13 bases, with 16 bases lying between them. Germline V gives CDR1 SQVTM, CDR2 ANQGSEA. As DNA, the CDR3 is TGCAGCGGACAGGTCAATGAGCGGTACTTC. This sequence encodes CSGQVNERYF.

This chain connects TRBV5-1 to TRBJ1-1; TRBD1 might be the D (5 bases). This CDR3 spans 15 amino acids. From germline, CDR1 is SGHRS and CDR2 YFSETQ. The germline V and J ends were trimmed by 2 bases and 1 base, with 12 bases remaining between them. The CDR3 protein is CASSLTTAPNTEAFF. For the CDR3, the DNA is TGCGCCAGCAGCTTAACGACAGCCCCGAACACTGAAGCTTTCTTT. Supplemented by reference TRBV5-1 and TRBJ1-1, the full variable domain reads KAGVTQTPRYLIKTRGQQVTLSCSPISGHRSVSWYQQTPGQGLQFLFEYFSETQRNKGNFPGRFSGRQFSNSRSEMNVSTLELGDSALYLCASSLTTAPNTEAFFGQGTRLTVV.

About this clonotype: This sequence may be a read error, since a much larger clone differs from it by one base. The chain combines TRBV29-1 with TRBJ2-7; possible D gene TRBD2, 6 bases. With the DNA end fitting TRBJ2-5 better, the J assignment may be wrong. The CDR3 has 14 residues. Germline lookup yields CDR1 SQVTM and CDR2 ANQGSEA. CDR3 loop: CNVGRGLGGETQYF. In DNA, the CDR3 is TGCAACGTTGGTAGGGGCTTGGGGGGAGAGACCCAGTACTTC.

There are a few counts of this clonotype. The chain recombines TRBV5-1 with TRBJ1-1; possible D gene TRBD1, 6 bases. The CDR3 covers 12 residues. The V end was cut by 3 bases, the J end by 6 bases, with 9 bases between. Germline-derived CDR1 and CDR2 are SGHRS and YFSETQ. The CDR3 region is CASSYGQSEAFF. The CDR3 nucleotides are TGCGCCAGCAGCTATGGACAGTCTGAAGCTTTCTTT. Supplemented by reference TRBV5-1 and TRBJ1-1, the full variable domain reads KAGVTQTPRYLIKTRGQQVTLSCSPISGHRSVSWYQQTPGQGLQFLFEYFSETQRNKGNFPGRFSGRQFSNSRSEMNVSTLELGDSALYLCASSYGQSEAFFGQGTRLTVV.

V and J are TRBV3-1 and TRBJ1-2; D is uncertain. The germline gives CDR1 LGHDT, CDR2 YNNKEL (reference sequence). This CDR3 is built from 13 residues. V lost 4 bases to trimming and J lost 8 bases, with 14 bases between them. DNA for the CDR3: TGTGCCAGCAGCCCGACTGAGGAAAGGGGCTACACCTTC. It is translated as CASSPTEERGYTF.

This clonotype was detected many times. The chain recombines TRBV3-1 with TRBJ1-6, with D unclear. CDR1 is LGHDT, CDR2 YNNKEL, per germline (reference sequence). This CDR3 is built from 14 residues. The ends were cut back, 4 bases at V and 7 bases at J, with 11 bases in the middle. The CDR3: CASSPPVHNSPLHF. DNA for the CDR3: TGTGCCAGCAGCCCCCCCGTCCACAATTCACCCCTCCACTTT. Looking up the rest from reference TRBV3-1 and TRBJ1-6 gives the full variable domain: DTAVSQTPKYLVTQMGNDKSIKCEQNLGHDTMYWYKQDSKKFLKIMFSYNNKELIINETVPNRFSPKSPDKAHLNLHINSLELGDSAVYFCASSPPVHNSPLHFGNGTRLTVT.